This T cell receptor beta chain appears in the sequencing data of a study of cytomegalovirus exposure and HLA in healthy donors (dated by TCRdb to about 2017). Concerning the study at large: In an earlier analysis of 587 of the donors, around 290 Gb of sequence data and 100 million or so unique TCR beta sequences from about 180 million T cells were reported. An early release covering roughly 580 HLA-typed donors comprised approximately 300 gigabases of sequencing data and around 80 million unique TCR sequences. Among the roughly 430 genotyped donors, approximately 76% belonged to the genetic ancestry cluster associated with self-reported Caucasian donors. The aim of the study was to test whether cataloging public T cell receptors could identify signatures of past pathogen exposure. The study used immunosequencing to profile the T cell repertoires of approximately 690 subjects and linked those repertoires to cytomegalovirus serostatus. Along with the approximately 700-subject first cohort, a separate validation cohort of more than 90 different subjects was used. The study combined high-throughput TCR immunosequencing, statistical association of individual TCRs with disease status, and machine learning to predict cytomegalovirus infection status. To study patterns of TCR occurrence, a later analysis re-analyzed previously published TCR beta repertoires from several hundred donors and added high-resolution HLA genotyping. In the later analysis, no new phenotypic data were used to find candidate immune exposures; instead, reliance was placed on TCR beta sequences and their occurrence across donors. In an earlier analysis of 500 to 650 of the donors, high-throughput TCR beta sequencing was used to judge whether each TCR beta V gene segment behaved as functional or pseudogenic. Donor age, sex, ethnicity and CMV serostatus were collected together with the repertoire data. Genome-wide SNP genotypes for about 60% of the roughly 700 donors were used in a later genetic analysis, which treated that subset as a discovery cohort. Every repertoire in the discovery cohort had been generated on one and the same sequencing platform. Class I and class II HLA loci were covered by the typing at four-digit resolution. Typing coverage varied by locus: roughly 629-640 donors for A, B, C, DRB1 and DQB1; 500 to 550 for DQA1; over 600 for DPA1; 450 to 480 for DPB1. Roughly 5 DR-DQ haplotypes were handled as single units for association and clustering because linkage in the cohort was strong. Across around 400 genotyped donors of the cohort, an average of about 220,000 unique TCR beta nucleotide sequences per donor were sequenced, and approximately 17% of those sequences were non-productive. The investigation overall reported the following: Roughly uniform sequencing depth across donors was assumed in presence/absence analyses, although this assumption may not hold. A further reported finding was that TCR beta sequences accurately predicted the HLA-A and HLA-B alleles for most subjects in the first cohort. When HLA alleles, especially DR and DQ, strongly co-occurred, TCR associations were difficult to assign to individual alleles. In an earlier analysis of fewer than 700 of the donors, most TCR beta V segments appeared in productive rearrangements about 87% or about 30% of the time, broadly matching IMGT annotations. The earlier analysis of fewer than 750 of the donors excluded roughly 17 rarely observed V segments, including chromosome 9 orphons, because counts were too low. In a later genetic analysis, a missense DCLRE1C variant was associated with V-gene and J-gene trimming of TCR beta chains, and the association was replicated in an independent cohort. In a later analysis, most CMV-associated TCR beta chains were found to appear HLA-restricted, with HLA associations seemingly driven largely by CMV exposure. According to a later genetic analysis, donors in an Asian-associated ancestry cluster had fewer N-insertions in productive TCRs than the approximately 690-donor mean. The sequencing pipeline was judged likely to have produced a cluster of highly shared sequence variants as a technical artifact. In a later analysis, TCR association rates were found to vary across HLA loci, with the most associated TCRs seen for DRB1 alleles and the fewest for HLA-C alleles. A few of the identified cytomegalovirus-associated TCR beta chains were confirmed in vitro to be specific for cytomegalovirus antigens. Because HLA typing was missing for some donors at each locus, association tests included only the typed subset. Linkage disequilibrium might explain the correlated functional status among segregating V segments, but an unknown experimental factor could not be excluded. For the cohort, immune exposure information was limited to CMV serostatus. According to the authors, the approach could potentially be generalized to other disease states and immunological phenotypes. Most TCR sequences were seen in very few donors, while some public TCRs were found in many individuals. This cohort had only TCR beta chains sequenced, and the lack of alpha or paired-chain data limited which features could be detected. Because the 87-base-pair reads could not distinguish some IMGT-functional V segments, including TRBV6-2 and TRBV6-3, those segments were excluded. Compared with equally common non-associated chains, HLA-associated TCR beta chains in a later analysis were more clonally expanded and had lower generation probabilities. The study listed 164 TCR beta chains as associated with cytomegalovirus. Specific HLA alleles were associated with 15,000 to 20,000 TCR beta sequences at a false discovery rate of 0.05 in a later analysis. A later analysis reported that several top co-occurrence clusters appeared linked to parvovirus B19, influenza, CMV and Epstein-Barr virus. In both the original and validation cohorts, the classifier was reported to diagnose cytomegalovirus status with high specificity and sensitivity.

With regard to this clone: What antigen it recognizes has not been identified. No much larger clone exists at a distance of one base, and base qualities are not known.

Receptor amplification or capture employed the immunoSEQ multiplex PCR assay. For the multiplex PCR, a mixture combining 60 forward primers for TCR Vbeta segments and 13 reverse primers for TCR Jbeta segments was used. The CDR3 region of rearranged TCR beta genes was amplified from genomic DNA by a multiplex PCR assay. Amplified TCR beta libraries were sequenced as 87-base-pair reads on the Illumina HiSeq System. The source study handled its data this way. Across the 700 or so repertoires, a later analysis counted 80 million or so unique TCR beta chains, 9.5 million to 13 million of which were shared by at least two donors. A nearest-neighbor algorithm error-corrected the raw reads and collapsed the reads into unique sequences, merging closely related sequences to remove PCR and sequencing errors. Alignment of CDR3 sequences to IMGT reference sequences was used to assign V, D and J gene segments. Each retained sequence needed at least a six-nucleotide match to both a V gene segment and a J gene segment. A rearrangement counted as productive if the CDR3 had no stop codons and remained in frame with V and J, and every other rearrangement counted as non-productive. CDR3 was defined according to IMGT convention as the region running from the second conserved V-encoded cysteine to the conserved J-encoded phenylalanine. Sequences without an unambiguous match to a single V gene segment were excluded from the earlier analysis of 450 to 650 of the donors. An earlier analysis of 550 to 650 of the donors classified V segments as functional when productive rearrangements were above 56.7% and as segregating when the standard deviation between donors was above 5%. A statistical classification framework was built to diagnose cytomegalovirus status from the catalog of TCR beta chain sequences. V and J gene assignment, in a later analysis, came from comparing TCR nucleotide sequences with IMGT/GENE-DB human TR gene sequences. A later analysis assigned CDR3 sequences and most-parsimonious VDJ recombination scenarios with the TCRdist pipeline. In a later analysis, every TCR beta chain was defined by the combination of its CDR3 amino acid sequence and its V-gene family, and reads without a unique V-gene family were dropped. In a later analysis, fewer than 650 highly shared, low-generation-probability nucleotide sequences were removed to address suspected cross-contamination and a sequencing artifact. For each public chain, a later analysis derived a clonal expansion index from normalized ranks of inferred template counts within each repertoire. In a later analysis, generation probabilities were computed using a VDJ recombination model fitted to out-of-frame rearrangements, and the results were checked against IGoR. Hypergeometric tests were used in a later analysis to score TCR-TCR, TCR-HLA and TCR-CMV co-occurrence, with a repertoire-size bias correction applied to the TCR pairs. False discovery rates were estimated in a later analysis by permuting HLA or CMV assignments 20 times. A later analysis grouped co-occurring TCRs with DBSCAN, adding TCRdist sequence similarity when clustering within HLA-allele-positive subsets. Repertoires with fewer than 30,000 or more than 120,000 public chains, plus five repertoires with anomalous nucleotide sharing, were excluded from co-occurrence clustering. Held by TCRdb, this immuneACCESS table contains in-frame sequences only and omits some clones. Under half of the omission traces to an unresolved V gene where checked; the cause of the rest is unknown. The V and J calls and clone size were taken over from that table, and D and trimming were inferred from the DNA. The sample profile shows approximately 100,000 clones; around 85% of them were found once. The ten largest clones capture under 5% of the sample.

The cohort consisted of 600 or so healthy bone marrow donors. At the time of sampling, all cohort members were nominally healthy, though unrecorded immune exposures were likely present. The donor was CMV seronegative and belonged to the group of more than 300 seronegative cohort members. A peripheral blood sample was collected from each donor, and TCR beta sequencing was performed on peripheral blood mononuclear cells. Genomic DNA extraction from the blood cell samples was performed with the Qiagen DNeasy Blood Extraction Kit. V drops 6 bases and J drops 2 bases, leaving 10 bases in between. Spanning cysteine to phenylalanine, the CDR3 consists of 13 amino acids. The only DNA kept is the CDR3, 39 bases in frame from the first base. CDR1 MDHEN and CDR2 SYDVKM are derived from the germline V gene.

Sequencing was carried out using PBMCs. The sequence was obtained from a young man in good health and CMV-seronegative. The chain links TRBV28 with TRBJ1-2, with a weak D call of TRBD1 (5 bases match). The DNA sequence is as follows: TGTGCCAGCAGAACGACAGAAAACTATGGCTACACCTTC. The translation is CASRTTENYGYTF.